This passage covers 17 T cell receptor beta chains from one sample sequenced in a study of tumor-infiltrating lymphocytes in primary liver carcinoma. The researchers produced TCR beta cDNA from approximately 0.45 ug total RNA with a constant-region primer. It was through three nested multiplex PCR rounds of slightly modified ARM-PCR that TCR beta libraries arose. With TRBV1-TRBV30 forward primers and a C-beta reverse primer, the first two PCR rounds were run for about 10 cycles each. One entry per CDR3 protein, called by TCRdb with MiXCR from the multiplex PCR reads. The sample shows roughly 180,000 distinct CDR3 sequences, about 55% of them seen only once. Unsorted whole blood supplied the blood RNA, and germline DNA was isolated too. Sequencing was done on a sample of peripheral blood. The source is a man aged 35 to 55 with primary liver carcinoma and hepatitis B virus infection.

This clonotype was detected only once. A read error may account for a junction end that differs from germline. The chain is built from TRBV6-5 and TRBJ2-7, with unresolved D. The germline V gene encodes CDR1 MNHEY and CDR2 SVGAGI. This CDR3 contains 14 residues. The CDR3 DNA reads as TGTGCCAGCAGTTATACCAGGTTCTCCTACGTGCAGTACTTC. It codes for CASSYTRFSYVQYF.

The chain is built from TRBV6-5 and TRBJ2-7, with D perhaps matching TRBD1 (6 bases). This CDR3 has 14 residues. Trimming removed 6 bases at V and 6 bases at J, with 18 bases between. Germline V gene sequence: CDR1 MNHEY, CDR2 SVGAGI. The CDR3 spells CASSLGQPTSEQYF. The CDR3 DNA sequence: TGTGCCAGCAGCCTCGGACAGCCTACGAGCGAGCAGTACTTC.

The table lists this clonotype with a count of one. Mismatch with germline at one junction end may stem from a read error. The chain carries TRBV6-5 and TRBJ2-2; TRBD1 is a possible D gene (5 bases). The CDR3 sequence is 15 residues long. Per the germline V gene, CDR1 is MNHEY and CDR2 is SVGAGI. The CDR3 reads CASSYQTVNAGELFF. Here the CDR3 DNA reads TGTGCCAGCAGTTATCAGACAGTGAACGCCGGGGAGCTGTTTTTT.

This clonotype was detected a few times. The chain couples TRBV20-1 to TRBJ2-5; 7 bases are a match to TRBD2. The CDR3 spans 17 residues. V lost 0 bases, J lost 5 bases, and 15 bases stayed unmatched. Germline assignment: CDR1 DFQATT and CDR2 SNEGSKA (reference sequence). CDR3 DNA sequence: TGCAGTGCTAGAGAGGTAGCGGGTCTTTCCTTTATGGAGACCCAGTACTTC. Translated, it gives CSAREVAGLSFMETQYF.

This chain joins TRBV12-3 or TRBV12-4 and TRBJ2-7; TRBD1 might be the D (6 bases). The V end lost 8 bases, the J end lost 5 bases, and 16 bases lay between the germline ends. This CDR3 spans 13 amino acids. CDR3 protein: CASCEGWTDEQYF. Written as DNA, the CDR3 is TGTGCCAGCTGCGAGGGGTGGACAGACGAGCAGTACTTC.

On this clonotype: A read error is possible here, since a much larger clone lies one base away. The genes are TRBV11-2 and TRBJ2-7; TRBD2 agrees at 9 bases. This CDR3 is built from 16 residues. Germline CDR1 and CDR2: SGHAT and FQNNGV. With 6 bases clipped from V and 0 bases from J, the junction kept 9 bases outside the gene matches. CDR3: CASRLTTSGPSYEQYF. The CDR3 DNA sequence: TGTGCCAGCAGGCTTACCACTAGCGGGCCCTCCTACGAGCAGTACTTC. Supplemented by reference TRBV11-2 and TRBJ2-7, the full variable domain reads EAGVAQSPRYKIIEKRQSVAFWCNPISGHATLYWYQQILGQGPKLLIQFQNNGVVDDSQLPKDRFSAERLKGVDSTLKIQPAKLEDSAVYLCASRLTTSGPSYEQYFGPGTRLTVT.

Comments on this clonotype: Possible read error: a much larger clone is one base away. The genes are TRBV6-2 or TRBV6-3 and TRBJ2-7, with D possibly being TRBD1 (6 bases). V was trimmed by 6 bases and J by 5 bases, leaving 20 bases between them. The CDR3 is made up of 15 amino acids. Germline V gene sequence: CDR1 MNHEY, CDR2 SVGEGT. The CDR3 region is CASSSPGHGDDEQYF. CDR3 DNA sequence: TGTGCCAGCAGCTCCCCGGGACATGGGGACGACGAGCAGTACTTC.

Notes on this clonotype: A read error may produce the germline difference seen at one junction end. The V and J genes are TRBV14 and TRBJ2-2, with 7 bases matching TRBD1. Germline lookup yields CDR1 SGHDN and CDR2 FVKESK. This CDR3 is built from 14 residues. The CDR3 loop is CGSSRDRVTGELFF. For the CDR3, the DNA is TGTGGCAGCAGCCGAGACAGGGTCACCGGGGAGCTGTTTTTT.

With respect to this clonotype: Just one base apart from a much larger clone, this may be a read error. The chain couples TRBV29-1 to TRBJ2-7; maybe TRBD2 (5 bases). The CDR3 sequence is 13 residues long. Germline CDR1 SQVTM, CDR2 ANQGSEA. The V and J ends lost 0 bases and 6 bases respectively, with 12 bases between them. The CDR3 sequence: CSVEDPYGVEQYF. The CDR3 nucleotides are TGCAGCGTTGAAGACCCCTACGGGGTCGAGCAGTACTTC.

Turning to this clonotype: Relative to the germline gene, one junction end is altered; a read error may explain this. The chain recombines TRBV11-2 with TRBJ2-7; no firm D call. The CDR3 runs to 15 residues. The V gene's germline CDR1 is SGHAT and CDR2 FQNNGV. In DNA form, the CDR3 reads TGTGCCAGCAGCTCCTCTTGGTACAGTTCCTACGTGCAGTACTTC. Translating gives CASSSSWYSSYVQYF.

The chain couples TRBV5-6 to TRBJ2-7, with no clear D. Per the germline V gene, CDR1 is SGHDT and CDR2 is YYEEEE. Trimming took off 4 bases at V and 2 bases at J, with 10 bases between the two ends. The CDR3 runs to 13 residues. The CDR3 reads CASSLTYTYEQYF. DNA for the CDR3: TGTGCCAGCAGCCTGACTTACACCTACGAGCAGTACTTC.

As for this clonotype: This sequence may be a read error, since a much larger clone differs from it by one base. V and J are TRBV11-2 and TRBJ2-7, with a weak D call TRBD2 (5 bases). CDR3 length equals 14 residues. V was trimmed by 11 bases and J by 0 bases, leaving 17 bases between them. Germline CDR1 reads SGHAT; CDR2 reads FQNNGV. CDR3 DNA sequence: TGTGCCTCCTCCGCGGGTCGGAGCTCCTACGAGCAGTACTTC. Translating gives CASSAGRSSYEQYF. The entire variable domain, with the rest obtained from reference TRBV11-2 and TRBJ2-7, is as follows: EAGVAQSPRYKIIEKRQSVAFWCNPISGHATLYWYQQILGQGPKLLIQFQNNGVVDDSQLPKDRFSAERLKGVDSTLKIQPAKLEDSAVYLCASSAGRSSYEQYFGPGTRLTVT.

About this clonotype itself: At one end the junction does not follow the germline gene, possibly because of a read error. This rearrangement joins TRBV6-6 to TRBJ2-7; 8 bases agree with TRBD1. The CDR3 is 15 amino acids. Per germline, CDR1 MNHNY and CDR2 SVGAGI (reference sequence). CDR3 region: CASGYRDRRASEQYF. The CDR3 bases are TGTGCCAGCGGTTACCGGGACAGGAGGGCCAGCGAGCAGTACTTC.

The chain employs TRBV4-1 and TRBJ1-5, with TRBD1 as a possible D gene (5 bases). Trimming took off 0 bases at V and 9 bases at J, with 15 bases between the two ends. Germline lookup yields CDR1 MGHRA and CDR2 YSYEKL. CDR3 size: 15 residues. The DNA of the CDR3 is TGCGCCAGCAGCCAAGATCAAGGGCAGGGACGGCCCCAGCATTTT. Protein: CASSQDQGQGRPQHF.

CDR3 sequence reads: CASNTGRGSSNQPQHF. CDR3 nucleotide sequence: TGTGCCAGCAATACGGGTAGGGGCAGTAGCAATCAGCCCCAGCATTTT. The chain carries TRBV6-1 and TRBJ1-5; TRBD1 might be the D (5 bases). CDR3 length: 16 residues. Trimming pared 7 bases from V and 0 bases from J, leaving 16 bases between. From germline, CDR1 is MNHNS and CDR2 SASEGT.

V and J are TRBV12-3 or TRBV12-4 and TRBJ2-1, with D maybe TRBD2 (5 bases). The CDR3 extends over 15 amino acids. The germline V and J ends were trimmed by 3 bases and 2 bases, with 11 bases remaining between them. In DNA form, the CDR3 reads TGTGCCAGCAGTTTCGGCGGGCCGCCCTACAATGAGCAGTTCTTC. It codes for CASSFGGPPYNEQFF.

A word on this clonotype: A clone one base away is much larger, so this may be a read error. This rearrangement joins TRBV6-1 to TRBJ2-1, with 8 nucleotides matching TRBD1. The CDR3 sequence is 19 residues long. From germline, CDR1 is MNHNS and CDR2 SASEGT. V lost 7 bases to trimming and J lost 0 bases; unmatched junction nucleotides: 17. This chain's CDR3 is CASNGGGTGRSSSYNEQFF. In DNA form, the CDR3 reads TGTGCCAGCAATGGTGGAGGGACAGGCCGCTCGAGCTCCTACAATGAGCAGTTCTTC.